This T cell receptor beta chain was found in a study of blood T cell repertoires in COVID-19. About the study: Sources were T cells, B-cell-depleted T cells, or PBMCs; the material itself was cDNA or gDNA.

Source study methods: Amplification of reference gene primers was used by the study to estimate nucleated cell counts. The assay was immunoSEQ multiplex PCR, and TCRdb's table has in-frame clones only and misses some. V, J and clone size derive from that table, while D and trimming were established from the DNA sequence. The sample holds about 190,000 clones; roughly 81% are singletons and the top ten take 5% to 6.5%. The V segment lost 2 bases and the J segment 4 bases; nucleotides outside the gene matches: 3. Germline CDR1 SGHNT, CDR2 YYREEE (reference sequence). The length of the CDR3 is 15 residues.

The chain links TRBV5-4 to TRBJ2-1, with 10 bases fitting TRBD2. The sequence was obtained from a woman in her seventies with active or convalescent COVID-19. Source material: peripheral blood. CDR3 amino acids: CASSFGLAAYNEQFF. CDR3 nucleotide sequence: TGTGCCAGCAGCTTTGGACTAGCGGCTTACAATGAGCAGTTCTTC.